This T cell receptor (beta chain) is from a study of T cell changes during pregnancy in multiple sclerosis. The table came from immunoSEQ multiplex PCR; TCRdb's copy has only in-frame clones and leaves some out. This table has some 17,000 clones, roughly 84% appearing once. The CDR3 contains 12 residues. V lost 3 bases and J lost 3, with 7 bases in between. CDR1 SGHDT and CDR2 YYEEEE come from the germline V gene. The sequenced sample was CD8+ T cells from peripheral blood mononuclear cells, obtained in the third trimester of pregnancy. The V call is TRBV5-6, the J call TRBJ2-7; weak D call: TRBD1 (5 bases). The source is a female donor in good health, enrolled as a control in a pregnancy study. CDR3 in DNA: TGTGCCAGCAGCTCAGACAGCTACGAGCAGTACTTC. Residues: CASSSDSYEQYF. Using reference TRBV5-6 and TRBJ2-7 for the parts outside the CDR3, the full variable domain is DAGVTQSPTHLIKTRGQQVTLRCSPKSGHDTVSWYQQALGQGPQFIFQYYEEEERQRGNFPDRFSGHQFPNYSSELNVNALLLGDSALYLCASSSDSYEQYFGPGTRLTVT.